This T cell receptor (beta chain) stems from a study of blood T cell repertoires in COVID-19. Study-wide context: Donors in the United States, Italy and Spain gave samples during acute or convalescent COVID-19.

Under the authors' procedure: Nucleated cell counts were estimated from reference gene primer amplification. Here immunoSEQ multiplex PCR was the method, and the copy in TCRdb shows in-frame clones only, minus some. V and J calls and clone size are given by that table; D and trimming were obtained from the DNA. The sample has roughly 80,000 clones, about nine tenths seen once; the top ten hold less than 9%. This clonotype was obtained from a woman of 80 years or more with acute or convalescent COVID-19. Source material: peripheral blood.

The CDR3 nucleotides read TGCGCCAGCAGCCAAGATACAGCGGGGCGGTCCGGAGATACGCAGTATTTT. Translation gives CASSQDTAGRSGDTQYF. The chain uses TRBV4-1 and TRBJ2-3; 7 nucleotides align to TRBD2. Germline assignment: CDR1 MGHRA and CDR2 YSYEKL. This CDR3 contains 17 residues. J was trimmed by 5 bases and V by 0 bases; bases with no gene match: 11.